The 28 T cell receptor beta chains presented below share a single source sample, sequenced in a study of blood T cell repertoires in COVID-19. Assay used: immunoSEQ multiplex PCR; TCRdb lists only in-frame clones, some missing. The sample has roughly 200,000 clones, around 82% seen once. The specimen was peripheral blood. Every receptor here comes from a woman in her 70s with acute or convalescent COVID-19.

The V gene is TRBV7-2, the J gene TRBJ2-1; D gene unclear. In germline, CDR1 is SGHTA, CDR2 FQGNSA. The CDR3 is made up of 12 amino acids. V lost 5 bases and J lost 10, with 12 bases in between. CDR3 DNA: TGTGCCAGCAGCCCCACCAGTAGCGAGCAGTTCTTC. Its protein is CASSPTSSEQFF.

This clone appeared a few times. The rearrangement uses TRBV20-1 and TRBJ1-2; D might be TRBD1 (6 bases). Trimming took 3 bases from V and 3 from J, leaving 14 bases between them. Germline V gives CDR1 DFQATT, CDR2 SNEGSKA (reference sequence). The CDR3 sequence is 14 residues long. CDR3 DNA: TGCAGTGCTAGTGCCGGGACAAATTACTATGGCTACACCTTC. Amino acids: CSASAGTNYYGYTF.

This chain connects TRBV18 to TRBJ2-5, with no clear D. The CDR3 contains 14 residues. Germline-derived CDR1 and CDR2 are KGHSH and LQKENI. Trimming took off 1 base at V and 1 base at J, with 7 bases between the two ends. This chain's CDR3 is CASSPQNIQETQYF. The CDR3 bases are TGTGCCAGCTCACCACAAAACATCCAAGAGACCCAGTACTTC. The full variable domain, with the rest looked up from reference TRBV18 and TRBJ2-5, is NAGVMQNPRHLVRRRGQEARLRCSPMKGHSHVYWYRQLPEEGLKFMVYLQKENIIDESGMPKERFSAEFPKEGPSILRIQQVVRGDSAAYFCASSPQNIQETQYFGPGTRLLVL.

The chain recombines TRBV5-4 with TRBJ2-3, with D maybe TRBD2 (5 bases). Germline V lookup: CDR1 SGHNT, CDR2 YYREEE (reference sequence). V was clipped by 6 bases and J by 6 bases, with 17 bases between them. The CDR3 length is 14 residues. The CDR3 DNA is TGTGCCAGCACTACCCAAGGAGGCAGGGATACGCAGTATTTT. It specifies CASTTQGGRDTQYF.

CDR3 protein: CASSIKGVGETQYF. The CDR3 DNA sequence: TGTGCCAGTAGTATAAAGGGGGTAGGGGAGACCCAGTACTTC. The chain employs TRBV19 and TRBJ2-5, with TRBD1 as a possible D gene (6 bases). The CDR3 covers 14 residues. Trimming took 2 bases from V and 5 from J, leaving 12 bases between them. The germline V gene has CDR1 LNHDA and CDR2 SQIVND (reference sequence).

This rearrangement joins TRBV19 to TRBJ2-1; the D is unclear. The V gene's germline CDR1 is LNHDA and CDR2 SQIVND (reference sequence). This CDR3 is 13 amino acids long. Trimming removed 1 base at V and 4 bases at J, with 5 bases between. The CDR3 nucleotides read TGTGCCAGTAGTATAGCCCGTTACAATGAGCAGTTCTTC. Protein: CASSIARYNEQFF.

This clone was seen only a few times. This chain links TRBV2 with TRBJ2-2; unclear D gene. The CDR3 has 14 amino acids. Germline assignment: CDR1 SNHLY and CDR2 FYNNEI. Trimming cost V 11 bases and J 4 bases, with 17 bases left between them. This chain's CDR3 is CAGKYTTSTGELFF. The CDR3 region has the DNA TGTGCCGGTAAATACACCACATCCACCGGGGAGCTGTTTTTT.

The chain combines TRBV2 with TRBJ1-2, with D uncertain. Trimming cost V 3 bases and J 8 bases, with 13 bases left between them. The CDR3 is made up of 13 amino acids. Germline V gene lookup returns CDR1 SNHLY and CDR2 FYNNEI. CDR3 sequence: CASSDRREGGYTF. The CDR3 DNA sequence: TGTGCCAGCAGTGATAGGAGGGAAGGGGGCTACACCTTC.

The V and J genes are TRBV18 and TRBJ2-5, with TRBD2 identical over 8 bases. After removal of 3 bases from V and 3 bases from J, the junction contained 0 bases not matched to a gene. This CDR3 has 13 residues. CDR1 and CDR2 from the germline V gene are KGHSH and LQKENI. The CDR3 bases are TGTGCCAGCTCACCGGGACTAGAAGAGACCCAGTACTTC. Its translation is CASSPGLEETQYF.

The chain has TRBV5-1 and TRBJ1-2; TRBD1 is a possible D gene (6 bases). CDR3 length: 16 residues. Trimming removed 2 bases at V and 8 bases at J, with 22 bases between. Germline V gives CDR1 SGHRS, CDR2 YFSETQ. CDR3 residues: CASSLGDLGGAQGYTF. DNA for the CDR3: TGCGCCAGCAGCTTAGGCGACCTAGGGGGGGCGCAAGGCTACACCTTC.

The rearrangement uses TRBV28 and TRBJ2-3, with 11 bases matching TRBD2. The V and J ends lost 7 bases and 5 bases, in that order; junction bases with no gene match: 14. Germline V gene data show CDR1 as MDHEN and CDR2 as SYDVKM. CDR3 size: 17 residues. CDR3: CASTQREGSGRVDTQYF. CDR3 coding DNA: TGTGCCAGCACCCAACGGGAAGGTAGCGGGAGGGTAGATACGCAGTATTTT.

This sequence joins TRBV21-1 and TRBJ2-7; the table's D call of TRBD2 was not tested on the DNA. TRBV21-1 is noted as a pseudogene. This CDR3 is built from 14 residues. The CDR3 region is CASTKGTSFDEQYF. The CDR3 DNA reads TGTGCCAGCACCAAGGGGACTAGTTTCGACGAGCAGTACTTC.

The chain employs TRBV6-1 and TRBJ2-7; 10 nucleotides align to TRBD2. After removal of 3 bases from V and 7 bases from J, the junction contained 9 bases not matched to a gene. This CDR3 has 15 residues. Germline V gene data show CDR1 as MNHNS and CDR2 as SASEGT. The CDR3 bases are TGTGCCAGCAGTGATCGTCCTAGCGGGAGCAGGGAGCAGTACTTC. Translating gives CASSDRPSGSREQYF.

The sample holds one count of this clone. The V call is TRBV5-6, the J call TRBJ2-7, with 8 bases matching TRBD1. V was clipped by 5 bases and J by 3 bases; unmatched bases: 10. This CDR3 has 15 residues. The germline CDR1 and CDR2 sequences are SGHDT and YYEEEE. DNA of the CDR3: TGTGCCAGCAGTTCGACCGGGACAGGAAGCTACGAGCAGTACTTC. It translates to CASSSTGTGSYEQYF.

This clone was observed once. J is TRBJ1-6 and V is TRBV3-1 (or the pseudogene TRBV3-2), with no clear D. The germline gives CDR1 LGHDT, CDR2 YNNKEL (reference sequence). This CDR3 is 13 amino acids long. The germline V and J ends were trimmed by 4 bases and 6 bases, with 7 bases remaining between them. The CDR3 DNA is TGTGCCAGCAGCCGTACACCTAATTCACCCCTCCACTTT. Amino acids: CASSRTPNSPLHF.

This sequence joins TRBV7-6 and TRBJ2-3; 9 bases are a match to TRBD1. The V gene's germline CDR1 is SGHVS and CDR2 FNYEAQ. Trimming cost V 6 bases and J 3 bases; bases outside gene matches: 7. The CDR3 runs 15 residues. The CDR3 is CASRRGDRVTDTQYF. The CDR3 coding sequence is TGTGCCAGCAGGAGAGGGGACAGGGTAACAGATACGCAGTATTTT.

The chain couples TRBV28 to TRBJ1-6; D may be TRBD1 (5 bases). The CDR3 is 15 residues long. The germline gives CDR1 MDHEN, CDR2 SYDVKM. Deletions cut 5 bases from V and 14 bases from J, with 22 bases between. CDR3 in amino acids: CASSPPWQGKFTLHF. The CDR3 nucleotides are TGTGCCAGCAGTCCGCCGTGGCAGGGAAAATTCACCCTCCACTTT. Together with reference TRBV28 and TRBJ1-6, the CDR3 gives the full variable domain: DVKVTQSSRYLVKRTGEKVFLECVQDMDHENMFWYRQDPGLGLRLIYFSYDVKMKEKGDIPEGYSVSREKKERFSLILESASTNQTSMYLCASSPPWQGKFTLHFGNGTRLTVT.

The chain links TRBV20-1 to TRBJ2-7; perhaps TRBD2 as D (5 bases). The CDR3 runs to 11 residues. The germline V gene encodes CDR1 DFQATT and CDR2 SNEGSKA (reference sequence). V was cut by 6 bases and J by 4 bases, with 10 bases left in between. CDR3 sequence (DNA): TGCAGTGCCGCCGGGGATTACGAGCAGTACTTC. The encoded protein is CSAAGDYEQYF.

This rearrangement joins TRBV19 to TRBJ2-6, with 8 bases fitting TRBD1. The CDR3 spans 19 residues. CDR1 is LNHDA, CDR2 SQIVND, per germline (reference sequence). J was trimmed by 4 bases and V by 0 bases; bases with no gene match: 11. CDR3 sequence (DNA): TGTGCCAGTAGTATAGATCTACCCCGGACAGGGAACGGGGCCAACGTCCTGACTTTC. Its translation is CASSIDLPRTGNGANVLTF.

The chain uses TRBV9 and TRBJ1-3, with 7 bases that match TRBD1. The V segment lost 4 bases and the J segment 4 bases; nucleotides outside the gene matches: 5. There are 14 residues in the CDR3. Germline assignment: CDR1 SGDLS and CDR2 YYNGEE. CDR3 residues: CASSYRTGGNTIYF. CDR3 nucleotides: TGTGCCAGCAGCTATCGGACAGGAGGAAACACCATATATTTT.

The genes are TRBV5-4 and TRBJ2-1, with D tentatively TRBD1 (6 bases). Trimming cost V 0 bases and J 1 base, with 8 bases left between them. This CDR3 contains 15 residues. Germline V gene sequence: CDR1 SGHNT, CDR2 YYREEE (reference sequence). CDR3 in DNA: TGTGCCAGCAGCTTGGAACAGGGATCCTACAATGAGCAGTTCTTC. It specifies CASSLEQGSYNEQFF.

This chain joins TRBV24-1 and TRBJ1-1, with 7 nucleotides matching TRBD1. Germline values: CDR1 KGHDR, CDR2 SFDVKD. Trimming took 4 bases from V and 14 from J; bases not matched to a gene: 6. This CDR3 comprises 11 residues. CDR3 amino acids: CATSDWDSYFF. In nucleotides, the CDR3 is TGTGCCACCAGTGACTGGGACAGCTACTTCTTT.

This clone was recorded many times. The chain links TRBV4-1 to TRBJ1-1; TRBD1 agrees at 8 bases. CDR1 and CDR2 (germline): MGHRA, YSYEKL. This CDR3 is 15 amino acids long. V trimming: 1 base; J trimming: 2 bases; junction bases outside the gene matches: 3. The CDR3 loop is CASSQGAGGNTEAFF. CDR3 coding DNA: TGCGCCAGCAGCCAAGGGGCAGGGGGCAACACTGAAGCTTTCTTT.

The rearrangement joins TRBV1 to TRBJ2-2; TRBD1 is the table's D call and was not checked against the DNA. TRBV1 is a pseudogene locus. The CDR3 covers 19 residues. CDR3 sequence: CTSSQDGTGWRSDTGELFF. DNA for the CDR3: TGCACCAGCAGCCAAGATGGGACAGGGTGGAGGTCGGACACCGGGGAGCTGTTTTTT.

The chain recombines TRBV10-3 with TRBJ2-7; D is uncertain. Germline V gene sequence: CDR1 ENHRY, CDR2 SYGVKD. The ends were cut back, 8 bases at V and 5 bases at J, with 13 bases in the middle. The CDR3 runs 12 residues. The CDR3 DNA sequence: TGTGCCATCGGTACCAGGCCCAACGAGCAGTACTTC. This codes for CAIGTRPNEQYF.

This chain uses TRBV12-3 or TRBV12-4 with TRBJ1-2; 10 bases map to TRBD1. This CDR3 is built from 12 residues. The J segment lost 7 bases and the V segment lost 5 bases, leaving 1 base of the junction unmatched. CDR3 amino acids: CASSGTGVGYTF. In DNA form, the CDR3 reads TGTGCCAGCAGTGGGACAGGGGTTGGCTACACCTTC.

In nucleotides, the CDR3 is TGTGCCAGTAGTAAGGACAGGGACACAGATACGCAGTATTTT. Translated: CASSKDRDTDTQYF. The rearrangement uses TRBV19 and TRBJ2-3, with 8 bases identical to TRBD1. CDR3 size: 14 residues. Germline lookup yields CDR1 LNHDA and CDR2 SQIVND (reference sequence). V lost 4 bases, J lost 2 bases, and 2 bases stayed unmatched.

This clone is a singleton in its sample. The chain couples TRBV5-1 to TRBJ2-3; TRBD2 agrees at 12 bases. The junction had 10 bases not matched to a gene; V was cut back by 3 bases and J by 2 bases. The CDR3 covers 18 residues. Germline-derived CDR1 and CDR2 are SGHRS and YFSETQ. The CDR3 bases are TGCGCCAGCAGCTCAGGTCTAGCGGGAGGGACCCTCACAGATACGCAGTATTTT. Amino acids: CASSSGLAGGTLTDTQYF.